The rows below give T cell receptor beta chains drawn from one sample of a study of regulatory and conventional T cells in RAG deficiency. The assay was immunoSEQ multiplex PCR, and TCRdb's table has in-frame clones only and misses some. The data show approximately 7,000 clones, around 80% seen once. The same sample was also used in a study of regulatory T cells.

Sequencing used CD8+ T cells sorted from blood. The receptor source for this set is a human donor in good health. CDR3s include the opening cysteine and the closing phenylalanine or tryptophan. Each record gives: V gene, J gene, D gene, CDR3 DNA, CDR3 protein. D genes are given only for firm matches.

V: TRBV28; J: TRBJ2-1; D: TRBD2; DNA: TGTGCCAGCAGGTTACCGGGACTAGCGGGCAACAATGAGCAGTTCTTC; CDR3: CASRLPGLAGNNEQFF
V: TRBV5-6; J: TRBJ2-7; D: TRBD1; DNA: TGTGCCAGCAGCCGATTCATGACAGGGCAAACCTACGAGCAGTACTTC; CDR3: CASSRFMTGQTYEQYF
V: TRBV9; J: TRBJ1-1; D: TRBD1; DNA: TGTGCCAGCAGCGTAACAGGGGAGGTGAACACTGAAGCTTTCTTT; CDR3: CASSVTGEVNTEAFF
V: TRBV30; J: TRBJ1-4; D: -; DNA: TGTGCCTGGACTAATGGCCGACTTGTTGGAGAAAAACTGTTTTTT; CDR3: CAWTNGRLVGEKLFF
V: TRBV18; J: TRBJ1-5; D: -; DNA: TGTGCCAGCTCACCCCGGGACGGGGGGTATAGCAATCAGCCCCAGCATTTT; CDR3: CASSPRDGGYSNQPQHF
V: TRBV7-9; J: TRBJ1-1; D: -; DNA: TGTGCCAGCAGCCCTACCGAGGATAATGAAGCTTTCTTT; CDR3: CASSPTEDNEAFF
V: TRBV21-1; J: TRBJ2-2; D: -; DNA: TGTGCCAGCAGCCAGGACTGGTACTCCGGGGAGCTGTTTTTT; CDR3: CASSQDWYSGELFF
V: TRBV30; J: TRBJ1-1; D: TRBD1; DNA: TGTGCTCTAGACAGGGCAATTCGAATGAACACTGAAGCTTTCTTT; CDR3: CALDRAIRMNTEAFF
V: TRBV5-1; J: TRBJ2-1; D: TRBD2; DNA: TGCGCCAGCAGCGCCGGGACTAGCGGGTCCTACAATGAGCAGTTCTTC; CDR3: CASSAGTSGSYNEQFF
V: TRBV5-4; J: TRBJ2-5; D: -; DNA: TGTGCCAGCAGCCCGGGGGCTAGCTCCGGGGAGACCCAGTACTTC; CDR3: CASSPGASSGETQYF
V: TRBV19; J: TRBJ1-1; D: -; DNA: TGTGCCAGTGGAGGGGCAGATAGTGGATTCACTGAAGCTTTCTTT; CDR3: CASGGADSGFTEAFF
V: TRBV10-3; J: TRBJ1-1; D: TRBD1; DNA: TGTGCCATCAGTGATGGGACAGGGACTCCGACCCCTGAAGCTTTCTTT; CDR3: CAISDGTGTPTPEAFF
V: TRBV6-6; J: TRBJ2-7; D: -; DNA: TGTGCCAGCAGCCTGACGAACGTTTGGGGGAGCGAGCAGTACTTC; CDR3: CASSLTNVWGSEQYF
V: TRBV29-1; J: TRBJ1-2; D: TRBD1; DNA: TGCAGCGTTGATCCGGGACAGGGCTATGGCTACACCTTC; CDR3: CSVDPGQGYGYTF
V: TRBV6-5; J: TRBJ1-5; D: -; DNA: TGTGCCAGCAGTAACACCCGGGGCGGGGATCAGCCCCAGCATTTT; CDR3: CASSNTRGGDQPQHF
V: TRBV7-8; J: TRBJ2-1; D: -; DNA: TGTGCCAGCAGCTCCAGTCGGGCCGGACATGAGCAGTTCTTC; CDR3: CASSSSRAGHEQFF
V: TRBV14; J: TRBJ1-1; D: TRBD1; DNA: TGTGCCAGCAGGCGGGACAGGGGCACTGAAGCTTTCTTT; CDR3: CASRRDRGTEAFF